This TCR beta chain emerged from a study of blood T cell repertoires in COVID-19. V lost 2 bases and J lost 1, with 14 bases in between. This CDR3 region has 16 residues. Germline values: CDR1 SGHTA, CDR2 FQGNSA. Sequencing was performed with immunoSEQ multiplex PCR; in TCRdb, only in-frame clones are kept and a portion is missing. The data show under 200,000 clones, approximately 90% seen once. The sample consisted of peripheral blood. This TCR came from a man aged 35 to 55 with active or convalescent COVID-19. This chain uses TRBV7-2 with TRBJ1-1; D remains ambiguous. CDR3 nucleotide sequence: TGTGCCAGCAGCTTACTTGGGCCTCGCGCGAACACTGAAGCTTTCTTT. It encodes CASSLLGPRANTEAFF.